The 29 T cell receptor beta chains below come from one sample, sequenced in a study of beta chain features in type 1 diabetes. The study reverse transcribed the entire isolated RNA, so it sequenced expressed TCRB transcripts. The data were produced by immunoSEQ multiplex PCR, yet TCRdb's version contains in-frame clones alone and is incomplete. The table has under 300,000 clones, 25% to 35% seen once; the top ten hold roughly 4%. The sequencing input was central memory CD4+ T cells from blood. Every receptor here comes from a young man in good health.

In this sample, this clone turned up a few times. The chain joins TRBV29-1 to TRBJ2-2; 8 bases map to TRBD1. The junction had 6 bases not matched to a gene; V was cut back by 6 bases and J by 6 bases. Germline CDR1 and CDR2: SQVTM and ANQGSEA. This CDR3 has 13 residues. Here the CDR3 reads CSVGQGSAGELFF. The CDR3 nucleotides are TGCAGCGTAGGACAGGGAAGTGCCGGGGAGCTGTTTTTT.

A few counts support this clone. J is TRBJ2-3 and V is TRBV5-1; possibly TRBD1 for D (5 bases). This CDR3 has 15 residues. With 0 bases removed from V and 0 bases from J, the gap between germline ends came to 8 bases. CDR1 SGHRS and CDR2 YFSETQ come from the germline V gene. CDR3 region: CASSLGQISTDTQYF. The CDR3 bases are TGCGCCAGCAGCTTGGGACAGATAAGCACAGATACGCAGTATTTT. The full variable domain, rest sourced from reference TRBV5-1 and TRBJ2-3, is KAGVTQTPRYLIKTRGQQVTLSCSPISGHRSVSWYQQTPGQGLQFLFEYFSETQRNKGNFPGRFSGRQFSNSRSEMNVSTLELGDSALYLCASSLGQISTDTQYFGPGTRLTVL.

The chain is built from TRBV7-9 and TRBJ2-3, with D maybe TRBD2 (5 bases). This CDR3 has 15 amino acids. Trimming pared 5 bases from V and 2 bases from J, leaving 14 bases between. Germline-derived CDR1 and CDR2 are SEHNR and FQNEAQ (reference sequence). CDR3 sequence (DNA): TGTGCCAGCAGCCTCAAGGTCGGGGTCACAGATACGCAGTATTTT. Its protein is CASSLKVGVTDTQYF.

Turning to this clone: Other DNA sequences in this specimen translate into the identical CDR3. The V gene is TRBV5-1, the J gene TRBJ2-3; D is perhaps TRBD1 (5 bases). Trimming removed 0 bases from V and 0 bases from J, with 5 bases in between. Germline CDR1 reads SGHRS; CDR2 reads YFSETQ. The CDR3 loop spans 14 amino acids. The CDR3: CASSLGGSTDTQYF. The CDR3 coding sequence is TGCGCCAGCAGCTTGGGGGGCAGCACAGATACGCAGTATTTT.

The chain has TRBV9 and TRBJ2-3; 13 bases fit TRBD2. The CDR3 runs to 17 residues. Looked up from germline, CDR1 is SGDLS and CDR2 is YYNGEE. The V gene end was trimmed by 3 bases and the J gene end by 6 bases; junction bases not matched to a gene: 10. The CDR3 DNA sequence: TGTGCCAGCAGCGGTACTAGCGGGAGGGCCGGGGTGGATACGCAGTATTTT. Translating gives CASSGTSGRAGVDTQYF.

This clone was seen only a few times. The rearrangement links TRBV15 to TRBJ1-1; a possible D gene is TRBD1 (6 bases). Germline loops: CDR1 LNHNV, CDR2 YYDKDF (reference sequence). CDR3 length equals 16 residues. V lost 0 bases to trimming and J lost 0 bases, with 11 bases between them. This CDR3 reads CATSRETGTLNTEAFF. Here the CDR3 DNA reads TGTGCCACCAGCAGAGAAACCGGGACATTGAACACTGAAGCTTTCTTT.

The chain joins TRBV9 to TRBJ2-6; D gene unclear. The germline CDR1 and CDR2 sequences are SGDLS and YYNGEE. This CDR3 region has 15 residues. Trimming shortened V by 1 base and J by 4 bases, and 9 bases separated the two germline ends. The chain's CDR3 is CASSVRQEGANVLTF. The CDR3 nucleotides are TGTGCCAGCAGCGTAAGACAAGAAGGGGCCAACGTCCTGACTTTC.

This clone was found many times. CDR3 sequence (DNA): TGTGCCAGCAGCCGGGACAGGGGATACGAGCAGTACTTC. Translated: CASSRDRGYEQYF. The J gene is TRBJ2-7, the V gene TRBV2; 10 nucleotides line up with TRBD1. The germline gives CDR1 SNHLY, CDR2 FYNNEI. The CDR3 covers 13 residues. The ends lost 6 bases at V and 4 bases at J; junction bases unmatched: 3.

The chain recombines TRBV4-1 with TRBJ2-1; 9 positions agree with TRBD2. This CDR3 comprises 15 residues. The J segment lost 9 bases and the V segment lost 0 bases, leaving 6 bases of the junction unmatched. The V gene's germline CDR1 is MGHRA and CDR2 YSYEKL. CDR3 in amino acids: CASSQDGWTSVEQFF. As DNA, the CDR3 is TGCGCCAGCAGCCAAGATGGTTGGACTAGCGTTGAGCAGTTCTTC.

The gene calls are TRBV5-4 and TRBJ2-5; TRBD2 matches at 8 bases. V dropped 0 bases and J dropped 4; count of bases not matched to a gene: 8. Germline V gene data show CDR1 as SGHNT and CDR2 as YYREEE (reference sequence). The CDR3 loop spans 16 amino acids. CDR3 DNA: TGTGCCAGCAGCTTGGTGGCGGGGGGTCTGGGAGAGACCCAGTACTTC. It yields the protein CASSLVAGGLGETQYF. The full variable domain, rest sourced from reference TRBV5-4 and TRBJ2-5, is ETGVTQSPTHLIKTRGQQVTLRCSSQSGHNTVSWYQQALGQGPQFIFQYYREEENGRGNFPPRFSGLQFPNYSSELNVNALELDDSALYLCASSLVAGGLGETQYFGPGTRLLVL.

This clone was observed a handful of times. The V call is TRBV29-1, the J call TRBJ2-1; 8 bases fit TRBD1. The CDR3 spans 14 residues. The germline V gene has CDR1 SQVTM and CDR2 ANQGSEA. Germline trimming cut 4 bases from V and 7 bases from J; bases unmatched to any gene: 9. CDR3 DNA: TGCAGCGTTGTTGCGCAGGGGGCTCGAAATGAGCAGTTCTTC. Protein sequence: CSVVAQGARNEQFF.

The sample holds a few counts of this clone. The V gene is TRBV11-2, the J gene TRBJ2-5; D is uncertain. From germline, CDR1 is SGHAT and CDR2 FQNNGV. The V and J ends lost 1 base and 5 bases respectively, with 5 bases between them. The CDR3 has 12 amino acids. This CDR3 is CASSLGWETQYF. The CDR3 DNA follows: TGTGCCAGCAGCTTAGGGTGGGAGACCCAGTACTTC.

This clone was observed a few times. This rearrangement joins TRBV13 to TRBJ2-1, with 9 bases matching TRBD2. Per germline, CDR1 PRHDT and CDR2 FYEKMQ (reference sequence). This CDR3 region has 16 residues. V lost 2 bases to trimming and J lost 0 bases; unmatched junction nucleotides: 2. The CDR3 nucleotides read TGTGCCAGCAGCTTACGTAGCGGGGGCTCCTACAATGAGCAGTTCTTC. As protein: CASSLRSGGSYNEQFF.

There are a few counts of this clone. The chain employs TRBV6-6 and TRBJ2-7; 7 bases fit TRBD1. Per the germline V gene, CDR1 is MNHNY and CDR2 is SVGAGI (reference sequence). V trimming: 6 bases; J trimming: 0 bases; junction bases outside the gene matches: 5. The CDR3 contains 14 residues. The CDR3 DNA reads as TGTGCCAGCAGACGACAGGGAGACTCCTACGAGCAGTACTTC. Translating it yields CASRRQGDSYEQYF.

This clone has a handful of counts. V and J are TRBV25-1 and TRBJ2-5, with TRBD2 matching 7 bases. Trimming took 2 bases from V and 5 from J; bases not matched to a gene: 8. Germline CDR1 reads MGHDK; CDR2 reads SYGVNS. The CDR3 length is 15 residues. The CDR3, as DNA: TGTGCCAGCAGTGAACGAAGTCGGGGAGGGGAGACCCAGTACTTC. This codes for CASSERSRGGETQYF.

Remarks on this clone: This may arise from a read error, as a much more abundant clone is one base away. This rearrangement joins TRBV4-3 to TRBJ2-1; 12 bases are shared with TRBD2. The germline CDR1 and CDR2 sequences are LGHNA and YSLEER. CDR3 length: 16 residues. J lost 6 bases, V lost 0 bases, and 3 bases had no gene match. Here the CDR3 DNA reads TGCGCCAGCAGCCAAGATGCTAGCGGGAGGGCCAATGAGCAGTTCTTC. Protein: CASSQDASGRANEQFF.

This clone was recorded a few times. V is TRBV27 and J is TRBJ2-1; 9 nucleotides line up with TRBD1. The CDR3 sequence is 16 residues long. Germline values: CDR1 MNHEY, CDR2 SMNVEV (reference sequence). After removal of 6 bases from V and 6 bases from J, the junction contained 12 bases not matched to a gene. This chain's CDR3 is CASSSPRDRAVNEQFF. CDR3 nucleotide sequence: TGTGCCAGCAGCTCACCTCGGGACAGGGCGGTCAATGAGCAGTTCTTC.

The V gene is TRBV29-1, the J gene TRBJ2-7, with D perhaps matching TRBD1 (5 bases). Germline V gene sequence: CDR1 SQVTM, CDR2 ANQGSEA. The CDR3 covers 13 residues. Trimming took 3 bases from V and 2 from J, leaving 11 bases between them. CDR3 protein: CSVEWSGTYEQYF. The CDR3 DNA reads TGCAGCGTTGAGTGGTCAGGGACCTACGAGCAGTACTTC.

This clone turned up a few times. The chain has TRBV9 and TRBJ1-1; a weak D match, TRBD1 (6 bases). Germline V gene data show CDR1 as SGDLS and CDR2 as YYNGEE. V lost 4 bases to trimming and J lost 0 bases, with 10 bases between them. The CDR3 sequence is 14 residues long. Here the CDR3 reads CASSPGTLNTEAFF. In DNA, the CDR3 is TGTGCCAGCAGCCCAGGGACATTGAACACTGAAGCTTTCTTT. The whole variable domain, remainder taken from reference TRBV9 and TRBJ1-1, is DSGVTQTPKHLITATGQRVTLRCSPRSGDLSVYWYQQSLDQGLQFLIQYYNGEERAKGNILERFSAQQFPDLHSELNLSSLELGDSALYFCASSPGTLNTEAFFGQGTRLTVV.

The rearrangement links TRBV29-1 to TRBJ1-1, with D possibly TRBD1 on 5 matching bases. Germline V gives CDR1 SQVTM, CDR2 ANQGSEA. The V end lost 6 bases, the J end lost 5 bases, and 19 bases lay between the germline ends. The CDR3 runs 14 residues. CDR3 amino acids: CSVVSRAKGTEAFF. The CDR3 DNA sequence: TGCAGCGTCGTTTCCCGGGCCAAGGGGACTGAAGCTTTCTTT.

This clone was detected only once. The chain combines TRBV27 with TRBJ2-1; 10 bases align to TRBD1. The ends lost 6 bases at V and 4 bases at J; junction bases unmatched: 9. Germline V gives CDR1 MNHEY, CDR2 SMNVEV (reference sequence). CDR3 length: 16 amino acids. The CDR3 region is CASRRTGQGDYNEQFF. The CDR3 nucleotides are TGTGCCAGCAGGCGAACAGGACAGGGGGATTACAATGAGCAGTTCTTC.

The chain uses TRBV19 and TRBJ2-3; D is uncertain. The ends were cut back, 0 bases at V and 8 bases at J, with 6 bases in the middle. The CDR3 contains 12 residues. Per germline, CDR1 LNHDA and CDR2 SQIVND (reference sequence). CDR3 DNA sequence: TGTGCCAGTAGTATAGAGGGAACTACGCAGTATTTT. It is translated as CASSIEGTTQYF.

The CDR3 protein is CASSYDGRSQETQYF. The DNA of the CDR3 is TGTGCCAGCAGCTACGACGGACGGAGTCAAGAGACCCAGTACTTC. The V gene is TRBV7-8, the J gene TRBJ2-5; no clear D. The V gene lost 4 bases and the J gene lost 2 bases, with 14 bases spanning the gap. Germline V gene data show CDR1 as SGHVS and CDR2 as FQNEAQ. The CDR3 extends over 15 amino acids.

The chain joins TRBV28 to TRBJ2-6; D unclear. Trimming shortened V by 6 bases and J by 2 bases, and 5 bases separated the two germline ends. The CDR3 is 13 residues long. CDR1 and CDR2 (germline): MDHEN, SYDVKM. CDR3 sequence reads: CASRPPGANVLTF. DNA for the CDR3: TGTGCCAGCAGGCCCCCTGGGGCCAACGTCCTGACTTTC.

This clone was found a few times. CDR3 nucleotides: TGCAGCGTTGAAGAAAGACAGGGTCTCCCTGAAGCTTTCTTT. It is translated as CSVEERQGLPEAFF. The chain carries TRBV29-1 and TRBJ1-1, with 7 nucleotides matching TRBD1. J gave up 6 bases and V 0 bases, and 7 bases lay outside the gene matches. CDR1 SQVTM and CDR2 ANQGSEA come from the germline V gene. The CDR3 spans 14 residues.

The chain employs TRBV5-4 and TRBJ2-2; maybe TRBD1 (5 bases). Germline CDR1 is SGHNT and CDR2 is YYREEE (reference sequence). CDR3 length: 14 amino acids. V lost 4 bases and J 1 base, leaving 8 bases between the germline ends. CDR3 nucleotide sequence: TGTGCCAGCAGCCGAGACAGGAACACCGGGGAGCTGTTTTTT. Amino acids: CASSRDRNTGELFF.

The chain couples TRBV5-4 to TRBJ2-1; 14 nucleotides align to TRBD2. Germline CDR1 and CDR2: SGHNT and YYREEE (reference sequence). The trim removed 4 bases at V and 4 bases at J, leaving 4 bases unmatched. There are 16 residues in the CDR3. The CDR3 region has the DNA TGTGCCAGCAGCCCGGGGACTAGCGGGAGATACAATGAGCAGTTCTTC. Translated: CASSPGTSGRYNEQFF.

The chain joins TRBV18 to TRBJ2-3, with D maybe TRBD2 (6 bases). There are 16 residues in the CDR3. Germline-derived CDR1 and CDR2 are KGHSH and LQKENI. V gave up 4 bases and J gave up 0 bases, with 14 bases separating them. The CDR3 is CASSRIASASTDTQYF. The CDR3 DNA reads TGTGCCAGCTCACGAATCGCTAGCGCGAGCACAGATACGCAGTATTTT.

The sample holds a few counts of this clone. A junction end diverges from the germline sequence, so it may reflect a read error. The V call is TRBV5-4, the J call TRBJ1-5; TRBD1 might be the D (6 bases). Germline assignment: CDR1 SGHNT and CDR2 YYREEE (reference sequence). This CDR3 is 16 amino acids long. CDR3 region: CASSQGGDTRNQPQHF. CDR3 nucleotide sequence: TGCGCCAGCAGCCAGGGAGGGGACACTCGCAATCAGCCCCAGCATTTT.